Shown below are 28 T cell receptor beta chains from a single sample sequenced in a study of spatial heterogeneity in lung cancer. TCRdb processed the 5' RACE reads anew with MiXCR; each CDR3 protein has one entry. The top ten clones hold approximately 57% of a sample with more than 9,500 distinct CDR3 sequences, over 15% of them seen once. Time point noted: sample taken at primary tumor resection. Tumor, nontumor lung or frozen PBMC supplied whole RNA, sequenced without sorting. Here the sequenced sample was PBMCs, taken at surgery. The receptors derive from a male donor with early-stage non-small cell lung cancer.

This clonotype was detected a few times. The chain carries TRBV7-6 and TRBJ2-7; TRBD2 is a possible D gene (5 bases). CDR1 SGHVS and CDR2 FNYEAQ come from the germline V gene. Trimming removed 1 base at V and 2 bases at J, with 9 bases between. The CDR3 totals 14 residues. The CDR3 sequence is CASSLGTGPYEQYF. The CDR3 bases are TGTGCCAGCAGCTTAGGGACTGGTCCCTACGAGCAGTACTTC.

The chain has TRBV2 and TRBJ2-5, with 10 positions matching TRBD1. CDR3 length: 14 residues. Looked up from germline, CDR1 is SNHLY and CDR2 is FYNNEI. Unmatched junction bases numbered 6, after V lost 6 bases and J lost 5 bases. In nucleotides, the CDR3 is TGTGCCAGCAGGGGGACAGGGGATTGGGAGACCCAGTACTTC. Amino acid sequence: CASRGTGDWETQYF.

This clonotype was counted a few times. J is TRBJ2-5 and V is TRBV28; D possibly matches TRBD1 or TRBD2 (5 bases each). There are 17 residues in the CDR3. The V gene lost 2 bases and the J gene lost 0 bases, with 16 bases spanning the gap. The V gene's germline CDR1 is MDHEN and CDR2 SYDVKM. As DNA, the CDR3 is TGTGCCAGCAGTTTAAGGCCGGGACGGAGCCACCAAGAGACCCAGTACTTC. Protein sequence: CASSLRPGRSHQETQYF.

This clonotype occurred many times. V is TRBV28 and J is TRBJ2-1, with TRBD1 matching over 8 bases. The V segment lost 5 bases and the J segment 7 bases; nucleotides outside the gene matches: 10. Germline V gene sequence: CDR1 MDHEN, CDR2 SYDVKM. This CDR3 region has 15 residues. CDR3 in DNA: TGTGCCAGCAGTCCGCCCGACAGGGGCGGGAATGAGCAGTTCTTC. Amino acids: CASSPPDRGGNEQFF.

This clonotype came up many times. The V call is TRBV27, the J call TRBJ1-6, with TRBD1 matching over 8 bases. CDR1 is MNHEY and CDR2 is SMNVEV in the germline V gene (reference sequence). V shed 4 bases, J shed 6 bases, and the junction held 2 bases outside the gene matches. The CDR3 contains 14 residues. DNA of the CDR3: TGTGCCAGCAGTTCACAGGGGGGTAATTCACCCCTCCACTTT. Translated, it gives CASSSQGGNSPLHF.

This clonotype has a handful of counts. This chain links TRBV27 with TRBJ2-1, with TRBD2 matching 9 bases. The ends lost 6 bases at V and 8 bases at J; junction bases unmatched: 8. From germline, CDR1 is MNHEY and CDR2 SMNVEV (reference sequence). The CDR3 sequence is 14 residues long. CDR3 residues: CASSLVAGADEQFF. In DNA form, the CDR3 reads TGTGCCAGCAGCTTGGTAGCGGGAGCCGATGAGCAGTTCTTC.

V gene TRBV2 combines with J gene TRBJ1-2; 9 nucleotides line up with TRBD1. V dropped 5 bases and J dropped 0; count of bases not matched to a gene: 10. Germline V gives CDR1 SNHLY, CDR2 FYNNEI. The CDR3 is made up of 17 amino acids. CDR3 sequence reads: CASSTRDRVGANYGYTF. In DNA, the CDR3 is TGTGCCAGCAGTACCCGGGACAGGGTCGGAGCTAACTATGGCTACACCTTC.

This clonotype was seen ten or more times. The chain employs TRBV6-1 and TRBJ1-4; unclear D gene. Germline-derived CDR1 and CDR2 are MNHNS and SASEGT. V lost 4 bases and J 8 bases, leaving 17 bases between the germline ends. The CDR3 extends over 15 amino acids. The DNA of the CDR3 is TGTGCCAGCAGTGGGGATTCAGACTGGCGCGAAAAACTGTTTTTT. Translated, it gives CASSGDSDWREKLFF.

In its sample, this clonotype was seen many times. This chain joins TRBV5-1 and TRBJ2-1; weak D call: TRBD1 (6 bases). The length of the CDR3 is 15 residues. Germline V gene sequence: CDR1 SGHRS, CDR2 YFSETQ. V shed 7 bases and J shed 0 bases, with 14 bases lying between them. The CDR3 region has the DNA TGCGCCAGCGCCCTTACAGGGAGCTCCTACAATGAGCAGTTCTTC. It encodes CASALTGSSYNEQFF.

This clonotype occurred many times. V gene TRBV29-1 combines with J gene TRBJ2-7, with D hard to call. CDR1 and CDR2 from the germline V gene are SQVTM and ANQGSEA. This CDR3 comprises 12 residues. Trimming cost V 7 bases and J 2 bases, with 12 bases left between them. The CDR3 nucleotides read TGCAGCGCCGCAGTAGGGACCTACGAGCAGTACTTC. Its translation: CSAAVGTYEQYF.

This clonotype was recorded at least ten times. The CDR3 coding sequence is TGTGCCAGCAGCCAAGGGCAGGGAAACACAGATACGCAGTATTTT. It yields the protein CASSQGQGNTDTQYF. The genes are TRBV4-2 and TRBJ2-3; D is perhaps TRBD1 (5 bases). The germline V gene encodes CDR1 LGHNA and CDR2 YNFKEQ. V lost 1 base and J 2 bases, leaving 10 bases between the germline ends. This CDR3 spans 15 amino acids.

The rearrangement links TRBV4-2 to TRBJ2-5; 7 positions agree with TRBD2. V shed 4 bases, J shed 3 bases, and the junction held 2 bases outside the gene matches. The germline gives CDR1 LGHNA, CDR2 YNFKEQ. The CDR3 spans 13 residues. CDR3 loop: CASSRTSEETQYF. CDR3 nucleotides: TGTGCCAGCAGCCGAACTAGCGAAGAGACCCAGTACTTC.

This clonotype was picked up a small number of times. The genes are TRBV3-1 and TRBJ2-1, with D uncertain. The CDR3 extends over 14 amino acids. V shed 4 bases and J shed 8 bases, with 15 bases lying between them. From germline, CDR1 is LGHDT and CDR2 YNNKEL (reference sequence). In nucleotides, the CDR3 is TGTGCCAGCAGCCCCCTCGGACCAGGCCATGAGCAGTTCTTC. Its protein product is CASSPLGPGHEQFF.

The chain couples TRBV20-1 to TRBJ2-1; D gene unclear. Germline CDR1 DFQATT, CDR2 SNEGSKA (reference sequence). The CDR3 has 20 amino acids. The V end was cut by 2 bases, the J end by 0 bases, with 26 bases between. Here the CDR3 DNA reads TGCAGTGCTAGAAAATGGCAGCTTAACCGCTACTACAGCTCCTACAATGAGCAGTTCTTC. This translates into CSARKWQLNRYYSSYNEQFF.

This clonotype was counted ten times or more. V usage is TRBV27 and J usage is TRBJ1-2; D is perhaps TRBD1 (5 bases). CDR3 length: 13 amino acids. The V end was cut by 4 bases, the J end by 4 bases, with 10 bases between. Germline values: CDR1 MNHEY, CDR2 SMNVEV (reference sequence). The CDR3 sequence is CASSYTGSYGYTF. CDR3 DNA: TGTGCCAGCAGTTACACAGGAAGCTATGGCTACACCTTC.

The CDR3 nucleotides are TGCGCCAGCAGCCCAGGACAGGACATGGACATTCAGTACTTC. Amino acids: CASSPGQDMDIQYF. The chain couples TRBV5-1 to TRBJ2-4; 7 bases line up with TRBD1. Germline V lookup: CDR1 SGHRS, CDR2 YFSETQ. The CDR3 spans 14 residues. V lost 4 bases and J lost 8; bases outside the gene matches: 9.

Turning to this clonotype: This may arise from a read error, as a much more abundant clone is one base away. The chain links TRBV5-1 to TRBJ2-3; D may be TRBD1 (5 bases). TRBJ1-5 explains the end of the DNA better; the J call may be wrong. Germline CDR1 is SGHRS and CDR2 is YFSETQ. This CDR3 comprises 13 residues. The CDR3: CASSPQGTDTQHF. Here the CDR3 DNA reads TGCGCCAGCAGCCCTCAGGGCACAGATACGCAGCATTTT.

In this sample, this clonotype turned up many times. This chain links TRBV7-6 with TRBJ2-7; D gene uncertain. The CDR3 is 15 residues long. Germline values: CDR1 SGHVS, CDR2 FNYEAQ. Trimming removed 5 bases at V and 3 bases at J, with 17 bases between. The CDR3 sequence is CASSTLQAKHYEQYF. The DNA for the CDR3 is TGTGCCAGCAGCACCCTCCAGGCGAAACACTACGAGCAGTACTTC.

This clonotype was observed a handful of times. The rearrangement uses TRBV5-1 and TRBJ2-1, with 9 positions matching TRBD2. The length of the CDR3 is 15 residues. The germline V gene has CDR1 SGHRS and CDR2 YFSETQ. Trimming took 4 bases from V and 8 from J; bases not matched to a gene: 10. The CDR3 nucleotides are TGCGCCAGCAGCAATAGCGGGAGCGTAGACGATGAGCAGTTCTTC. The encoded protein is CASSNSGSVDDEQFF.

The rearrangement links TRBV28 to TRBJ2-3; D is undetermined. The germline gives CDR1 MDHEN, CDR2 SYDVKM. The CDR3 runs to 15 residues. V was trimmed by 1 base and J by 0 bases, leaving 8 bases between them. CDR3 residues: CASSLLSRSTDTQYF. The DNA for the CDR3 is TGTGCCAGCAGTTTATTGAGTCGTAGCACAGATACGCAGTATTTT.

The chain recombines TRBV5-4 with TRBJ2-1; 14 nucleotides agree with TRBD2. CDR3 size: 16 residues. Per germline, CDR1 SGHNT and CDR2 YYREEE (reference sequence). V was pared by 0 bases and J by 9 bases, with 5 bases of the junction left unmatched. The CDR3 bases are TGTGCCAGCAGCTTGGAAGGACTAGCGGGAGGAGCTGAGCAGTTCTTC. The encoded protein is CASSLEGLAGGAEQFF.

This clonotype turned up a few times. V and J are TRBV13 and TRBJ1-1; no clear D. Deletions cut 0 bases from V and 5 bases from J, with 7 bases between. The CDR3 runs to 13 residues. Germline V gene sequence: CDR1 PRHDT, CDR2 FYEKMQ (reference sequence). CDR3 residues: CASSLGGGTEAFF. The CDR3 bases are TGTGCCAGCAGCTTAGGGGGCGGTACTGAAGCTTTCTTT.

This clonotype turned up a few times. V gene TRBV24-1 combines with J gene TRBJ1-2, with no clear D. V was trimmed by 6 bases and J by 0 bases, leaving 7 bases between them. The CDR3 extends over 13 amino acids. The V gene's germline CDR1 is KGHDR and CDR2 SFDVKD. CDR3 DNA sequence: TGTGCCACCAGTCGGTGGGCTAACTATGGCTACACCTTC. Protein sequence: CATSRWANYGYTF.

This chain joins TRBV20-1 and TRBJ2-5; a possible D gene is TRBD2 (5 bases). V lost 4 bases and J lost 2, with 11 bases in between. Per germline, CDR1 DFQATT and CDR2 SNEGSKA (reference sequence). The CDR3 has 13 residues. Here the CDR3 reads CSATGLYQETQYF. Written as DNA, the CDR3 is TGCAGTGCTACTGGACTTTATCAAGAGACCCAGTACTTC.

This clonotype occurred a few times. This chain connects TRBV24-1 to TRBJ2-5, with D perhaps matching TRBD2 (6 bases). CDR1 and CDR2 (germline): KGHDR, SFDVKD. Trimming removed 7 bases from V and 6 bases from J, with 14 bases in between. This CDR3 comprises 13 residues. The DNA for the CDR3 is TGTGCCACCAGCGGCGGGGTTAGGCAGACCCAGTACTTC. Its protein is CATSGGVRQTQYF.

The sample holds a few counts of this clonotype. This sequence joins TRBV7-9 and TRBJ2-3, with D perhaps assigned TRBD1 or TRBD2 (6 bases each). This CDR3 contains 17 residues. Trimming left V 4 bases short and J 1 base short, with 18 bases between. The V gene's germline CDR1 is SEHNR and CDR2 FQNEAQ (reference sequence). CDR3 in DNA: TGTGCCAGCAGCTCCCCGGGGGCGGGGATTGGCACAGATACGCAGTATTTT. This codes for CASSSPGAGIGTDTQYF.

The V and J genes are TRBV10-3 and TRBJ2-1, with TRBD2 matching over 8 bases. The CDR3 is made up of 13 amino acids. V shed 4 bases, J shed 9 bases, and the junction held 5 bases outside the gene matches. The germline V gene encodes CDR1 ENHRY and CDR2 SYGVKD. The CDR3 sequence is CAISGSSGIEQFF. CDR3 nucleotide sequence: TGTGCCATCAGTGGAAGTAGCGGGATTGAGCAGTTCTTC.

V gene TRBV19 combines with J gene TRBJ2-7, with 8 bases identical to TRBD2. Germline CDR1 and CDR2: LNHDA and SQIVND (reference sequence). The CDR3 length is 15 residues. V dropped 1 base and J dropped 6; count of bases not matched to a gene: 8. The CDR3 nucleotides read TGTGCCAGTAGTATAGTGTCCAGCGGGAGTGGCGAGCAGTACTTC. Protein sequence: CASSIVSSGSGEQYF.